The 21 T cell receptor beta chains in this list originate from one sample, sequenced in a study of T cells in Graves' hyperthyroidism and ophthalmopathy. RNA transcripts provided the source from which TCR beta CDR3 regions were amplified. HTBI primers were employed in a first-round RT-PCR of the TCR CDR3. In TCRdb, the multiplex PCR reads were re-called with MiXCR into one record per CDR3 protein. Among around 500,000 distinct CDR3 sequences listed, 15% to 20% were seen once. Sequencing used blood. These receptors were collected from a woman in her thirties with Graves' ophthalmopathy.

This clonotype was detected many times. This chain joins TRBV7-2 and TRBJ2-1; either TRBD1 or TRBD2 may fit D (5 bases each). The CDR3 is made up of 15 amino acids. V was clipped by 4 bases and J by 4 bases, with 14 bases between them. Per germline, CDR1 SGHTA and CDR2 FQGNSA. This chain's CDR3 is CASSSEGRLYNEQFF. CDR3 DNA sequence: TGTGCCAGCAGCTCCGAGGGACGGCTTTACAATGAGCAGTTCTTC.

This clonotype was detected many times. The rearrangement joins TRBV28 to TRBJ1-4; maybe TRBD1 (5 bases). The V and J ends lost 2 bases and 7 bases respectively, with 11 bases between them. The CDR3 contains 14 residues. The germline V gene encodes CDR1 MDHEN and CDR2 SYDVKM. The chain's CDR3 is CASSLGGGTEKLFF. The DNA of the CDR3 is TGTGCCAGCAGTTTAGGGGGAGGGACTGAAAAACTGTTTTTT. Combining the CDR3 with reference TRBV28 and TRBJ1-4 gives the whole variable domain DVKVTQSSRYLVKRTGEKVFLECVQDMDHENMFWYRQDPGLGLRLIYFSYDVKMKEKGDIPEGYSVSREKKERFSLILESASTNQTSMYLCASSLGGGTEKLFFGSGTQLSVL.

The table lists this clonotype with many counts. This chain uses TRBV20-1 with TRBJ2-1; D possibly uses TRBD1 or TRBD2 (6 bases each). Germline V CDR1 and CDR2: DFQATT, SNEGSKA (reference sequence). This CDR3 is 14 amino acids long. Trimming stripped 7 bases from V and 5 bases from J, with 18 bases between. The CDR3 loop reads CSVGGSSEDNEQFF. The CDR3 DNA follows: TGCAGTGTAGGGGGGTCCAGCGAGGACAATGAGCAGTTCTTC.

This clonotype was found many times. The chain uses TRBV28 and TRBJ2-3; 11 positions match TRBD2. The germline gives CDR1 MDHEN, CDR2 SYDVKM. The CDR3 is 17 residues long. The V gene end was trimmed by 6 bases and the J gene end by 4 bases; junction bases not matched to a gene: 12. CDR3 loop: CASSYPIAGGRADTQYF. In DNA form, the CDR3 reads TGTGCCAGCAGCTACCCCATAGCGGGAGGGAGGGCAGATACGCAGTATTTT.

This chain connects TRBV12-3 or TRBV12-4 to TRBJ2-1; 9 bases line up with TRBD2. Trimming removed 5 bases from V and 7 bases from J; junction bases left unmatched: 9. The CDR3 contains 15 residues. DNA for the CDR3: TGTGCCAGCAGTCCGACGCCGCGGGGGGGGAATGAGCAGTTCTTC. Protein sequence: CASSPTPRGGNEQFF.

For this clonotype: This could be a read error, since a much larger clone is one nucleotide away. This chain joins TRBV30 and TRBJ2-1; tentative D call: TRBD1 (6 bases). The CDR3 consists of 12 residues. Trimming stripped 1 base from V and 9 bases from J, with 10 bases between. In germline, CDR1 is GTSNPN, CDR2 SVGIG (reference sequence). The CDR3 is CAWSAQGFEQFF. CDR3 bases: TGTGCCTGGAGTGCCCAGGGGTTTGAGCAGTTCTTC.

This chain joins TRBV7-3 and TRBJ2-3; 14 nucleotides line up with TRBD2. CDR3 size: 15 residues. V gave up 8 bases and J gave up 5 bases; unmatched junction bases: 6. Per germline, CDR1 SGHTA and CDR2 FQGTGA. The CDR3 protein is CASARLAGGLDTQYF. As DNA, the CDR3 is TGTGCCAGCGCCAGACTAGCGGGAGGGCTAGATACGCAGTATTTT. The variable domain in full, with the rest retrieved from reference TRBV7-3 and TRBJ2-3, is GAGVSQTPSNKVTEKGKYVELRCDPISGHTALYWYRQSLGQGPEFLIYFQGTGAADDSGLPNDRFFAVRPEGSVSTLKIQRTERGDSAVYLCASARLAGGLDTQYFGPGTRLTVL.

This clonotype has a handful of counts. With a much larger clone just one base away, this may be a read error. This rearrangement joins TRBV25-1 to TRBJ2-2; possibly TRBD2 for D (5 bases). This CDR3 has 16 amino acids. CDR1 MGHDK and CDR2 SYGVNS come from the germline V gene. The CDR3 DNA is TGTGCCAGCAGTTACCGGGGTTCTTTTAGCACCGGGGAGCTGTCTTTT. It codes for CASSYRGSFSTGELSF.

V is TRBV6-2 or TRBV6-3 and J is TRBJ1-5, with D unresolved. This CDR3 comprises 11 residues. Trimming removed 6 bases from V and 9 bases from J, with 9 bases in between. CDR1 is MNHEY and CDR2 is SVGEGT in the germline V gene. The CDR3 sequence is CASSLPGPQHF. The DNA of the CDR3 is TGTGCCAGCAGCTTACCGGGGCCCCAGCATTTT.

In its sample, this clonotype was seen many times. The genes are TRBV13 and TRBJ2-7; 9 bases fit TRBD2. The CDR3 runs 16 residues. Per the germline V gene, CDR1 is PRHDT and CDR2 is FYEKMQ (reference sequence). V gave up 6 bases and J gave up 2 bases; unmatched junction bases: 11. In DNA, the CDR3 is TGTGCCAGCAGTCGTAGTAGCGGGAGACCCCCCTACGAGCAGTACTTC. It translates to CASSRSSGRPPYEQYF.

This clonotype showed up many times. The rearrangement joins TRBV2 to TRBJ2-1; a weak D match, TRBD2 (6 bases). V lost 5 bases and J lost 10, with 21 bases in between. This CDR3 contains 15 residues. The germline V gene has CDR1 SNHLY and CDR2 FYNNEI. DNA for the CDR3: TGTGCCAGCAGTCAGAGGGACTCCCTAGTAGGGGAGCAGTTCTTC. It is translated as CASSQRDSLVGEQFF.

This sequence joins TRBV4-1 and TRBJ1-6; a possible D gene is TRBD1 (5 bases). The CDR3 spans 15 residues. The V gene's germline CDR1 is MGHRA and CDR2 YSYEKL. Between the trimmed V and J ends, which lost 1 base and 9 bases, there was a span of 13 bases. CDR3 sequence: CASSQAQGTSSPLHF. CDR3 sequence (DNA): TGCGCCAGCAGCCAAGCCCAGGGAACAAGTTCACCCCTCCACTTT.

This clonotype came up a few times. The chain is built from TRBV7-2 and TRBJ2-1, with TRBD2 matching over 14 bases. This CDR3 contains 13 residues. V shed 10 bases, J shed 8 bases, and the junction held 4 bases outside the gene matches. CDR1 is SGHTA and CDR2 is FQGNSA in the germline V gene. The CDR3 DNA reads TGTGCCACCCGGACTAGCGGGAGGCATGAGCAGTTCTTC. This translates into CATRTSGRHEQFF.

The rearrangement uses TRBV7-3 and TRBJ1-6, with a tentative D call TRBD1 (5 bases). V lost 4 bases and J lost 7, with 17 bases in between. CDR1 is SGHTA and CDR2 is FQGTGA in the germline V gene. CDR3 length: 16 amino acids. The CDR3 loop is CASSSGGGMGNSPLHF. In DNA, the CDR3 is TGTGCCAGCAGCTCCGGCGGGGGGATGGGGAATTCACCCCTCCACTTT. Combining the CDR3 with reference TRBV7-3 and TRBJ1-6 gives the whole variable domain GAGVSQTPSNKVTEKGKYVELRCDPISGHTALYWYRQSLGQGPEFLIYFQGTGAADDSGLPNDRFFAVRPEGSVSTLKIQRTERGDSAVYLCASSSGGGMGNSPLHFGNGTRLTVT.

About this clonotype itself: A much larger clone lies one base from this, so it may be a read error. This likely comes from a read error, as the CDR3 has no conserved phenylalanine or tryptophan at its end. V usage is TRBV11-2 and J usage is TRBJ1-1; TRBD1 agrees at 8 bases. After removal of 5 bases from V and 3 bases from J, the junction contained 2 bases not matched to a gene. The CDR3 contains 13 residues. CDR1 and CDR2 (germline): SGHAT, FQNNGV. The CDR3 DNA sequence: TGTGCCAGCAGCCAGGGGGCGGACACTGAAGCTTTCCTT. Amino acids: CASSQGADTEAFL.

Only a few counts were recorded for this clonotype. The genes are TRBV4-2 and TRBJ2-3; D might be TRBD2 (5 bases). Germline loops: CDR1 LGHNA, CDR2 YNFKEQ. The CDR3 runs 16 residues. V was trimmed by 4 bases and J by 0 bases, leaving 14 bases between them. In DNA form, the CDR3 reads TGTGCCAGCAGCCGACGAGCGGAGAGTAGCACAGATACGCAGTATTTT. Protein: CASSRRAESSTDTQYF.

In regard to this clonotype: A much larger clonotype is one base distant, so this may be a read error. The chain uses TRBV10-1 and TRBJ2-1; D unclear. V lost 3 bases, J lost 10 bases, and 10 bases lay in between. The germline V gene encodes CDR1 WNHNN and CDR2 SYGVQD (reference sequence). This CDR3 spans 12 amino acids. The CDR3, as DNA: TGCGCCAGCAGTGACGGTGTCGCCGAGCAGTTCTTC. This translates into CASSDGVAEQFF.

The V gene is TRBV6-2 or TRBV6-3, the J gene TRBJ2-7, with 7 nucleotides matching TRBD1. The junction had 8 bases not matched to a gene; V was cut back by 2 bases and J by 13 bases. The CDR3 is 12 residues long. Germline assignment: CDR1 MNHEY and CDR2 SVGEGT. CDR3 in amino acids: CASSYPGQDHYF. CDR3 bases: TGTGCCAGCAGTTACCCCGGACAGGATCACTACTTC.

This clonotype has ten or more counts. The CDR3 loop reads CASSLAGGPEQYF. The CDR3 DNA sequence: TGTGCCAGCAGCTTGGCGGGAGGGCCCGAGCAGTACTTC. V gene TRBV5-8 combines with J gene TRBJ2-7, with 8 nucleotides matching TRBD2. Germline values: CDR1 SGHTS, CDR2 YDEGEE. Unmatched junction bases numbered 2, after V lost 0 bases and J lost 6 bases. The CDR3 is 13 residues long.

This clonotype was counted between two and nine times. The V call is TRBV5-6, the J call TRBJ2-7; maybe TRBD2 (5 bases). Trimming stripped 0 bases from V and 6 bases from J, with 10 bases between. The CDR3 is 13 residues long. Germline V gene lookup returns CDR1 SGHDT and CDR2 YYEEEE. The CDR3 region has the DNA TGTGCCAGCAGCTTGGGAGCGGCCCTCGAGCAGTACTTC. Translating it yields CASSLGAALEQYF.

This chain uses TRBV30 with TRBJ2-6; 8 bases map to TRBD1. The V gene end was trimmed by 2 bases and the J gene end by 0 bases; junction bases not matched to a gene: 15. The CDR3 runs to 20 residues. Germline-derived CDR1 and CDR2 are GTSNPN and SVGIG (reference sequence). CDR3 nucleotide sequence: TGTGCCTGGAGTAGGGGTCTGTGGGGACAGGACCTCTCTGGGGCCAACGTCCTGACTTTC. This gives the protein CAWSRGLWGQDLSGANVLTF.